A single sample is the source of the 20 T cell receptor beta chains below, sequenced in a study of shared T cell receptors in the human thymus. Assay used: immunoSEQ multiplex PCR; TCRdb lists only in-frame clones, some missing. The table shows about 400,000 clones, with roughly 94% occurring only once. The sample comprised thymocytes. The receptor set was obtained from a human donor.

The chain has TRBV7-9 and TRBJ2-1; 12 nucleotides align to TRBD2. The germline CDR1 and CDR2 sequences are SEHNR and FQNEAQ (reference sequence). The trim removed 8 bases at V and 4 bases at J, leaving 12 bases unmatched. The length of the CDR3 is 17 residues. The CDR3 DNA is TGTGCCAGCTCATGGCAGCCCGGGACTAGCGGGTACAATGAGCAGTTCTTC. This translates into CASSWQPGTSGYNEQFF.

The CDR3 DNA reads TGTGCCAGCAGCTACCCGGGGGCGGATGGCTACACCTTC. This sequence encodes CASSYPGADGYTF. The chain recombines TRBV11-1 with TRBJ1-2; D possibly corresponds to TRBD1 (6 bases). Trimming took 4 bases from V and 6 from J, leaving 12 bases between them. The CDR3 extends over 13 amino acids. Germline values: CDR1 SGHAT, CDR2 FQDESV (reference sequence).

This chain joins TRBV6-1 and TRBJ2-7, with D hard to call. V lost 9 bases, J lost 3 bases, and 12 bases lay in between. Looked up from germline, CDR1 is MNHNS and CDR2 is SASEGT. The CDR3 covers 12 residues. This CDR3 reads CASRRPSYEQYF. The CDR3 region has the DNA TGTGCCAGTAGACGTCCCAGCTACGAGCAGTACTTC.

J is TRBJ2-7 and V is TRBV7-9; 12 bases match TRBD2. From germline, CDR1 is SEHNR and CDR2 FQNEAQ (reference sequence). This CDR3 region has 16 residues. V lost 5 bases and J lost 5; bases outside the gene matches: 10. Here the CDR3 reads CASSHGTSGFGDEQYF. The CDR3 nucleotides read TGTGCCAGCAGCCACGGGACTAGCGGGTTCGGGGACGAGCAGTACTTC.

This chain uses TRBV11-2 with TRBJ2-3; 11 nucleotides align to TRBD2. Germline V gene data show CDR1 as SGHAT and CDR2 as FQNNGV. The CDR3 runs to 18 residues. Losses at the gene ends were 4 bases for V and 2 bases for J; bases not matched to a gene: 11. The CDR3 here is CASSSPTWTSGPTDTQYF. In DNA form, the CDR3 reads TGTGCCAGCAGCTCACCCACCTGGACTAGCGGGCCCACAGATACGCAGTATTTT.

This clone has a single count. The chain carries TRBV4-2 and TRBJ2-1; no clear D gene. The CDR3 is 16 residues long. Trimming shortened V by 0 bases and J by 4 bases, and 13 bases separated the two germline ends. The V gene's germline CDR1 is LGHNA and CDR2 YNFKEQ. CDR3 sequence (DNA): TGTGCCAGCAGCCAAGATACCCAGCCACATTACAATGAGCAGTTCTTC. Translating gives CASSQDTQPHYNEQFF.

The chain uses TRBV5-1 and TRBJ2-7; TRBD2 matches at 13 bases. The length of the CDR3 is 18 residues. Germline V gene sequence: CDR1 SGHRS, CDR2 YFSETQ. J was trimmed by 3 bases and V by 0 bases; bases with no gene match: 9. The CDR3 region is CASSLGRGTSGKIYEQYF. In DNA, the CDR3 is TGCGCCAGCAGCTTGGGACGGGGGACTAGCGGGAAAATCTACGAGCAGTACTTC. The full variable domain, completed using reference TRBV5-1 and TRBJ2-7, is KAGVTQTPRYLIKTRGQQVTLSCSPISGHRSVSWYQQTPGQGLQFLFEYFSETQRNKGNFPGRFSGRQFSNSRSEMNVSTLELGDSALYLCASSLGRGTSGKIYEQYFGPGTRLTVT.

The chain uses TRBV28 and TRBJ2-5; no firm D call. This CDR3 contains 16 residues. CDR1 MDHEN and CDR2 SYDVKM come from the germline V gene. The germline V and J ends were trimmed by 6 bases and 1 base, with 18 bases remaining between them. The CDR3 here is CASSPAFERLQETQYF. The CDR3 DNA follows: TGTGCCAGCAGCCCCGCATTTGAGCGCCTCCAAGAGACCCAGTACTTC.

This chain joins TRBV27 and TRBJ1-2, with D hard to call. The CDR3 runs 17 residues. Trimming took 0 bases from V and 8 from J, leaving 22 bases between them. CDR1 is MNHEY, CDR2 SMNVEV, per germline (reference sequence). CDR3 in DNA: TGTGCCAGCAGTTTATCGAGTCCCGAGGCGGATTATTGGGGCTACACCTTC. It specifies CASSLSSPEADYWGYTF.

Worth noting for this clone: Relative to the germline gene, one junction end is altered; a read error may explain this. The chain combines TRBV6-1 with TRBJ1-3; D uncertain. Germline V gene sequence: CDR1 MNHNS, CDR2 SASEGT. The CDR3 runs 12 residues. CDR3 protein: CATGAYKPREGF. CDR3 nucleotide sequence: TGTGCCACCGGCGCTTATAAACCTCGAGAGGGTTTT.

This clone was found once. This rearrangement joins TRBV19 to TRBJ1-5, with 9 nucleotides matching TRBD1. J was trimmed by 0 bases and V by 6 bases; bases with no gene match: 9. The CDR3 length is 17 residues. Germline V gene lookup returns CDR1 LNHDA and CDR2 SQIVND (reference sequence). CDR3 nucleotides: TGTGCCAGTAGCCCCGGGACAGGGAGTCATAGCAATCAGCCCCAGCATTTT. Translation gives CASSPGTGSHSNQPQHF.

This chain uses TRBV6-1 with TRBJ1-4, with TRBD1 matching over 10 bases. Looked up from germline, CDR1 is MNHNS and CDR2 is SASEGT. J was trimmed by 3 bases and V by 1 base; bases with no gene match: 14. This CDR3 is 20 amino acids long. This CDR3 is CASSEGDRGPPGAANEKLFF. CDR3 DNA sequence: TGTGCCAGCAGTGAAGGCGACAGGGGGCCACCCGGGGCCGCTAATGAAAAACTGTTTTTT.

The rearrangement uses TRBV15 and TRBJ1-5; D remains ambiguous. CDR1 and CDR2 (germline): LNHNV, YYDKDF (reference sequence). The V end was cut by 0 bases, the J end by 3 bases, with 15 bases between. The CDR3 is made up of 17 amino acids. CDR3 sequence (DNA): TGTGCCACCAGCAGAGATGTCACCGGACGGCACAATCAGCCCCAGCATTTT. This codes for CATSRDVTGRHNQPQHF. Combining the CDR3 with reference TRBV15 and TRBJ1-5 gives the whole variable domain DAMVIQNPRYQVTQFGKPVTLSCSQTLNHNVMYWYQQKSSQAPKLLFHYYDKDFNNEADTPDNFQSRRPNTSFCFLDIRSPGLGDTAMYLCATSRDVTGRHNQPQHFGDGTRLSIL.

This clone was observed once. This chain links TRBV13 with TRBJ1-1, with D perhaps TRBD1 (5 bases). Germline CDR1 reads PRHDT; CDR2 reads FYEKMQ (reference sequence). Trimming shortened V by 5 bases and J by 4 bases, and 14 bases separated the two germline ends. The CDR3 totals 14 residues. Written as DNA, the CDR3 is TGTGCCAGCAGCCCCGGGGGAATCAGCACTGAAGCTTTCTTT. Its translation is CASSPGGISTEAFF.

V gene TRBV20-1 combines with J gene TRBJ1-1; D gene uncertain. Per the germline V gene, CDR1 is DFQATT and CDR2 is SNEGSKA (reference sequence). Trimming left V 6 bases short and J 10 bases short, with 15 bases between. The CDR3 is 11 amino acids. CDR3 sequence: CSARSSNLAFF. The CDR3, as DNA: TGCAGTGCGAGGTCGTCGAACTTAGCTTTCTTT.

The V and J genes are TRBV6-1 and TRBJ1-5; 10 nucleotides match TRBD1. V dropped 2 bases and J dropped 2; count of bases not matched to a gene: 3. Germline V CDR1 and CDR2: MNHNS, SASEGT. There are 16 residues in the CDR3. CDR3 in DNA: TGTGCCAGCAGTGAACGGGGGACAGGGGGCAATCAGCCCCAGCATTTT. This encodes CASSERGTGGNQPQHF.

V usage is TRBV30 and J usage is TRBJ1-5, with D possibly TRBD1 on 5 matching bases. The CDR3 loop spans 14 amino acids. The germline CDR1 and CDR2 sequences are GTSNPN and SVGIG (reference sequence). V gave up 1 base and J gave up 6 bases, with 13 bases separating them. The CDR3 bases are TGTGCCTGGAGTGGGGCCAGGGTGTTTCAGCCCCAGCATTTT. Amino acids: CAWSGARVFQPQHF.

The J gene is TRBJ2-1, the V gene TRBV18; perhaps D is TRBD1 or TRBD2 (6 bases each). CDR1 and CDR2 from the germline V gene are KGHSH and LQKENI. V lost 4 bases to trimming and J lost 2 bases, with 18 bases between them. This CDR3 is built from 17 residues. The DNA of the CDR3 is TGTGCCAGCTCACAAACCGGGGAGGAGGGGGCCTACAATGAGCAGTTCTTC. Translating gives CASSQTGEEGAYNEQFF.

This chain links TRBV19 with TRBJ2-7; D is perhaps TRBD2 (5 bases). Germline-derived CDR1 and CDR2 are LNHDA and SQIVND (reference sequence). V was shortened by 3 bases and J by 2 bases, with 11 bases between the two germline ends. The CDR3 is 14 amino acids. CDR3 bases: TGTGCCAGTAGTATGGGTCGGGGAGCCTACGAGCAGTACTTC. Amino acids: CASSMGRGAYEQYF.

The rearrangement joins TRBV4-1 to TRBJ1-6; a weak D match, TRBD1 (6 bases). This CDR3 is built from 17 residues. Trimming left V 0 bases short and J 7 bases short, with 16 bases between. The germline CDR1 and CDR2 sequences are MGHRA and YSYEKL. CDR3 coding DNA: TGCGCCAGCAGCCAAGAAGGCTTCGGGGGCACGAATTCACCCCTCCACTTT. This codes for CASSQEGFGGTNSPLHF.